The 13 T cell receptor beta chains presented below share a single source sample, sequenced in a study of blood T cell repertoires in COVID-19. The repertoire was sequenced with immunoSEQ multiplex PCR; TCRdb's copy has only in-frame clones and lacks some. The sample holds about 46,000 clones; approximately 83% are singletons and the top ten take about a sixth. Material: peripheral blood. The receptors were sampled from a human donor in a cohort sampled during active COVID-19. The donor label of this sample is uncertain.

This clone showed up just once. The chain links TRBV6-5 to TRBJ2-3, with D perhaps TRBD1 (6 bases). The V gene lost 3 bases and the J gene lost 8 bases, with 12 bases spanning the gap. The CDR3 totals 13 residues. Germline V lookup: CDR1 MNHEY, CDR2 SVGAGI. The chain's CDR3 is CASSYSGHGTQYF. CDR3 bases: TGTGCCAGCAGTTATTCGGGACACGGTACGCAGTATTTT.

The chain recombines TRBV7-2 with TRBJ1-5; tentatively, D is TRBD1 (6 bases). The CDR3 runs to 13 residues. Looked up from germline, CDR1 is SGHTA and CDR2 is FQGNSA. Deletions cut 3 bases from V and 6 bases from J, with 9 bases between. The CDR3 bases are TGTGCCAGCAGCTTCCCAGGGGTTCAGCCCCAGCATTTT. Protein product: CASSFPGVQPQHF.

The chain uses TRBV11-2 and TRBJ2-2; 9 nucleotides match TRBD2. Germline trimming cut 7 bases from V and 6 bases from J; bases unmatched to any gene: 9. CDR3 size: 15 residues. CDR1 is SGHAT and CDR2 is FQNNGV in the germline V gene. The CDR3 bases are TGTGCCAGCAATGAAGGCGGGGGGGCGGCCGGGGAGCTGTTTTTT. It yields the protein CASNEGGGAAGELFF.

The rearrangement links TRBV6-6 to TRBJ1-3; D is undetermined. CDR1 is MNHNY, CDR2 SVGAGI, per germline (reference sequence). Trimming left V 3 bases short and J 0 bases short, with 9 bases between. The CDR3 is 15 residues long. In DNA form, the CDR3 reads TGTGCCAGCAGTTATGGTAGTGACTCTGGAAACACCATATATTTT. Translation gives CASSYGSDSGNTIYF.

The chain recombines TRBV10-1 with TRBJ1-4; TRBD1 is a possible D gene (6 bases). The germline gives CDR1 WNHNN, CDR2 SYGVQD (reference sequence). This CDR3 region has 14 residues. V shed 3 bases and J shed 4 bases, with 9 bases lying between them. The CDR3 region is CASSETDSNEKLFF. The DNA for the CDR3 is TGCGCCAGCAGTGAAACGGACAGTAATGAAAAACTGTTTTTT.

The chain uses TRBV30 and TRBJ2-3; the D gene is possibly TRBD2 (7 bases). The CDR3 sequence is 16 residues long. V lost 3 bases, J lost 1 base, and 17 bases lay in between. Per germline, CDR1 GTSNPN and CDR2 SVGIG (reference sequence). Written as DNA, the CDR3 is TGTGCCTGGAGCCGGGGGGCCACGAGGGGCACAGATACGCAGTATTTT. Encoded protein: CAWSRGATRGTDTQYF.

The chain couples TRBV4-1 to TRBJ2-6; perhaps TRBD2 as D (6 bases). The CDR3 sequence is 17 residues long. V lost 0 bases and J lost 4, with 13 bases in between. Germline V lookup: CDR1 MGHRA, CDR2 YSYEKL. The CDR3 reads CASSQEEGGRGANVLTF. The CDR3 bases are TGCGCCAGCAGCCAAGAGGAGGGAGGCCGAGGGGCCAACGTCCTGACTTTC.

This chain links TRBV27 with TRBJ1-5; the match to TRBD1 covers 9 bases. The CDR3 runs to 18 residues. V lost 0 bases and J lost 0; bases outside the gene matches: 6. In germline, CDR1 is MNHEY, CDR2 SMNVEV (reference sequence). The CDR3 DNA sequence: TGTGCCAGCAGTTTATCGCTCGACAGGGGGGTTAGCAATCAGCCCCAGCATTTT. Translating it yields CASSLSLDRGVSNQPQHF.

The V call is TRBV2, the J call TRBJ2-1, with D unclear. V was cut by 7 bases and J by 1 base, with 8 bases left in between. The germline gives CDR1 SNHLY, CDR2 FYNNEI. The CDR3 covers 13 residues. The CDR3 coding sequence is TGTGCCAGCATCCAGGATTCCTACAATGAGCAGTTCTTC. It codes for CASIQDSYNEQFF.

The DNA of the CDR3 is TGTGCCAGCACCAGACCCGGGACACTAAACTATGGCTACACCTTC. Translation: CASTRPGTLNYGYTF. The chain carries TRBV9 and TRBJ1-2; maybe TRBD1 (6 bases). The V gene lost 6 bases and the J gene lost 2 bases, with 17 bases spanning the gap. The CDR3 has 15 residues. Per germline, CDR1 SGDLS and CDR2 YYNGEE.

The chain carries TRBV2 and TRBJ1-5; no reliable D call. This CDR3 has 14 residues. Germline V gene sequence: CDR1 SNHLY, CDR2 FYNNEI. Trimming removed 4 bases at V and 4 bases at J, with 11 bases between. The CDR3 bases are TGTGCCAGCAGTGGGGAGGGTGGGAATCAGCCCCAGCATTTT. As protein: CASSGEGGNQPQHF.

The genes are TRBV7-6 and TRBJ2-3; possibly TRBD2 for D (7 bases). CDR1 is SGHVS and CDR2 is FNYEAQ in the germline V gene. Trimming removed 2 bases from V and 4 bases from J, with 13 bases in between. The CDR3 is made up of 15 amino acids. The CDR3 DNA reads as TGTGCCAGCAGCTTAACGGGGGGCGAAGCAGATACGCAGTATTTT. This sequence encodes CASSLTGGEADTQYF.

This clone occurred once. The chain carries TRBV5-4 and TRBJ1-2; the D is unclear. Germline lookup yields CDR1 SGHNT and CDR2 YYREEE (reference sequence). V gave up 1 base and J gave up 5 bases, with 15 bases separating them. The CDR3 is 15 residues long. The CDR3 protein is CASSLREGYRYGYTF. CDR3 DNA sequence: TGTGCCAGCAGCTTGAGAGAGGGATATAGGTATGGCTACACCTTC.